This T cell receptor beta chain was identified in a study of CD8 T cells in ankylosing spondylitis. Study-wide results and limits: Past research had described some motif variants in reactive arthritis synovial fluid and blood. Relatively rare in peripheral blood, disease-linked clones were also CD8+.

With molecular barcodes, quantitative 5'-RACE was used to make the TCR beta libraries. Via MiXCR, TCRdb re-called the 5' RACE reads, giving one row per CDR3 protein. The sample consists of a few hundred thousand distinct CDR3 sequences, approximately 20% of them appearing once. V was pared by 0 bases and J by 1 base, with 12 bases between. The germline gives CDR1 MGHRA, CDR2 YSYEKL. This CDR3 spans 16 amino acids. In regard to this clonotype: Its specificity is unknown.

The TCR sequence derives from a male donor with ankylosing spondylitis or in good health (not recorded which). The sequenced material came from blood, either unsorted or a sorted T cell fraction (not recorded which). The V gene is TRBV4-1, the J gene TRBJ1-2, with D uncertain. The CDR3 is CASSQDQRTDNYGYTF. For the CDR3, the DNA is TGCGCCAGCAGCCAAGATCAGAGGACGGATAACTATGGCTACACCTTC.